The sequence of this TCR beta chain was determined in a study of blood T cell repertoires in COVID-19. About the research overall: Sites across the United States, Italy and Spain contributed samples from acute and convalescent COVID-19.

Libraries were prepared by immunoSEQ multiplex PCR; TCRdb keeps only in-frame clonotypes and omits some of them. The table has some 190,000 clones, 75% to 90% seen once. This CDR3 is 11 amino acids long. CDR1 is GTSNPN, CDR2 SVGIG, per germline (reference sequence). Trimming removed 3 bases from V and 3 bases from J, with 6 bases in between. The clonotype was recovered from a man aged 60 to 75 with acute or convalescent COVID-19. The specimen sequenced was peripheral blood. This chain joins TRBV30 and TRBJ2-7; possible D gene TRBD1, 5 bases. In DNA, the CDR3 is TGTGCCTGGAGCCAGGGCTACGAGCAGTACTTC. Translated: CAWSQGYEQYF.